Shown below are 20 T cell receptor beta chains from a single sample sequenced in a study of blood T cell repertoires in COVID-19. TCRdb keeps only in-frame clones here, not all; method: immunoSEQ multiplex PCR. The sample includes some 200,000 clones, around four fifths of them seen just once. Material: PBMCs or T cells enriched from blood (not recorded which). The source of these receptors is a man aged 40-49 years who had recovered from COVID-19.

The rearrangement joins TRBV29-1 to TRBJ2-1; possible D gene TRBD2, 6 bases. The V gene's germline CDR1 is SQVTM and CDR2 ANQGSEA. Trimming pared 6 bases from V and 5 bases from J, leaving 14 bases between. There are 13 residues in the CDR3. The CDR3 here is CSVPGGGNNEQFF. The DNA of the CDR3 is TGCAGCGTCCCGGGCGGCGGGAACAATGAGCAGTTCTTC.

The rearrangement joins TRBV7-2 to TRBJ1-1; possibly TRBD1 for D (5 bases). Trimming stripped 7 bases from V and 6 bases from J, with 18 bases between. Germline values: CDR1 SGHTA, CDR2 FQGNSA. The CDR3 is 14 amino acids. CDR3 bases: TGTGCCAGCACCTGGGGGGGTAAGGTCGCTGAAGCTTTCTTT. Amino acid sequence: CASTWGGKVAEAFF.

CDR3 bases: TGTGCCATCAGTGACAGGGGGCCTTATACTGAAGCTTTCTTT. Translated: CAISDRGPYTEAFF. The genes are TRBV10-3 and TRBJ1-1; TRBD1 agrees at 8 bases. Germline lookup yields CDR1 ENHRY and CDR2 SYGVKD. J lost 5 bases, V lost 3 bases, and 5 bases had no gene match. The CDR3 is made up of 14 amino acids.

For the CDR3, the DNA is TGTGCCAGCAAGCTAGCGGGAGGGCGCACCGGGGAGCTGTTTTTT. This gives the protein CASKLAGGRTGELFF. The chain is built from TRBV28 and TRBJ2-2; 12 bases align to TRBD2. This CDR3 has 15 amino acids. Per germline, CDR1 MDHEN and CDR2 SYDVKM. The J segment lost 4 bases and the V segment lost 7 bases, leaving 4 bases of the junction unmatched.

The CDR3 is CATSEVDRGRIEAFF. The CDR3 DNA reads as TGTGCCACCAGCGAAGTGGACAGGGGACGGATTGAAGCTTTCTTT. The chain is built from TRBV15 and TRBJ1-1; 9 bases fit TRBD1. The CDR3 covers 15 residues. Per germline, CDR1 LNHNV and CDR2 YYDKDF (reference sequence). The J segment lost 7 bases and the V segment lost 5 bases, leaving 11 bases of the junction unmatched.

The chain carries TRBV19 and TRBJ1-5, with 10 bases that match TRBD1. V gave up 6 bases and J gave up 6 bases; unmatched junction bases: 5. This CDR3 has 14 amino acids. From germline, CDR1 is LNHDA and CDR2 SQIVND (reference sequence). The DNA for the CDR3 is TGTGCCAGTAGGTTGGGGACAGGGGTTCAGCCCCAGCATTTT. This translates into CASRLGTGVQPQHF. Full variable domain (rest looked up from reference TRBV19 and TRBJ1-5): DGGITQSPKYLFRKEGQNVTLSCEQNLNHDAMYWYRQDPGQGLRLIYYSQIVNDFQKGDIAEGYSVSREKKESFPLTVTSAQKNPTAFYLCASRLGTGVQPQHFGDGTRLSIL.

J is TRBJ2-1 and V is TRBV29-1; 8 positions match TRBD2. CDR1 and CDR2 from the germline V gene are SQVTM and ANQGSEA. The V and J ends lost 5 bases and 7 bases, in that order; junction bases with no gene match: 7. This CDR3 has 13 amino acids. The CDR3 spells CSVSGLVGNEQFF. CDR3 sequence (DNA): TGCAGCGTTTCGGGACTAGTAGGGAATGAGCAGTTCTTC.

The chain employs TRBV6-5 and TRBJ1-1, with D uncertain. Germline loops: CDR1 MNHEY, CDR2 SVGAGI. Trimming cost V 6 bases and J 2 bases, with 16 bases left between them. The CDR3 sequence is 15 residues long. CDR3 loop: CASSPLGSPNTEAFF. The CDR3 DNA reads as TGTGCCAGCAGCCCACTGGGCAGCCCTAACACTGAAGCTTTCTTT.

The genes are TRBV5-6 and TRBJ2-5; the D is unclear. The V gene's germline CDR1 is SGHDT and CDR2 YYEEEE. The V gene lost 0 bases and the J gene lost 2 bases, with 8 bases spanning the gap. This CDR3 region has 14 residues. CDR3 residues: CASSLVLNQETQYF. The CDR3 DNA is TGTGCCAGCAGCTTGGTACTAAATCAAGAGACCCAGTACTTC.

This clone was found a few times. This chain connects TRBV6-1 to TRBJ1-1, with D uncertain. Trimming left V 2 bases short and J 11 bases short, with 18 bases between. Germline CDR1 MNHNS, CDR2 SASEGT. The CDR3 extends over 14 amino acids. The CDR3 reads CASSERSRVAGAFF. CDR3 DNA: TGTGCCAGCAGTGAAAGGTCCCGGGTGGCGGGCGCTTTCTTT.

As for this clone: Other DNA sequences from this sample encode an identical CDR3 as well. The gene calls are TRBV24-1 and TRBJ1-2, with a possible D match to TRBD1 (5 bases). The CDR3 length is 13 residues. CDR1 is KGHDR and CDR2 is SFDVKD in the germline V gene. Trimming cost V 4 bases and J 5 bases, with 10 bases left between them. The CDR3 nucleotides are TGTGCCACCAGTGACAGCTCAGGGTATGGCTACACCTTC. Its translation: CATSDSSGYGYTF.

This sequence joins TRBV5-6 and TRBJ1-5; TRBD1 matches 9 bases. V was clipped by 0 bases and J by 5 bases; unmatched bases: 9. Looked up from germline, CDR1 is SGHDT and CDR2 is YYEEEE. The CDR3 loop spans 17 amino acids. DNA of the CDR3: TGTGCCAGCAGCTTGGGGACGGGACAGGGTGGGCATCAGCCCCAGCATTTT. Protein: CASSLGTGQGGHQPQHF.

The V gene is TRBV5-1, the J gene TRBJ2-1; 10 bases match TRBD1. The trim removed 4 bases at V and 8 bases at J, leaving 6 bases unmatched. Germline CDR1 is SGHRS and CDR2 is YFSETQ. The CDR3 covers 14 residues. CDR3 in amino acids: CASSARTGGDEQFF. DNA for the CDR3: TGCGCCAGCAGCGCACGGACAGGGGGGGATGAGCAGTTCTTC.

This sequence joins TRBV6-5 and TRBJ1-1, with TRBD1 matching 7 bases. Per the germline V gene, CDR1 is MNHEY and CDR2 is SVGAGI. The V segment lost 0 bases and the J segment 3 bases; nucleotides outside the gene matches: 4. The CDR3 covers 15 residues. This chain's CDR3 is CASSYSRGQHTEAFF. The CDR3 DNA sequence: TGTGCCAGCAGTTACTCGAGGGGGCAGCACACTGAAGCTTTCTTT.

V usage is TRBV27 and J usage is TRBJ1-1, with TRBD1 matching over 7 bases. The CDR3 has 17 amino acids. Unmatched junction bases numbered 14, after V lost 7 bases and J lost 0 bases. CDR1 MNHEY and CDR2 SMNVEV come from the germline V gene (reference sequence). CDR3 nucleotides: TGTGCCAGCAAACATACAAGAAAGACAGGGATGAACACTGAAGCTTTCTTT. This codes for CASKHTRKTGMNTEAFF.

The CDR3 region is CSASGLAGAGDTQYF. Here the CDR3 DNA reads TGCAGTGCTAGTGGACTAGCGGGAGCTGGGGATACGCAGTATTTT. The chain combines TRBV20-1 with TRBJ2-3; 13 bases fit TRBD2. CDR1 is DFQATT, CDR2 SNEGSKA, per germline (reference sequence). The V and J ends lost 3 bases and 6 bases, in that order; junction bases with no gene match: 6. The CDR3 is 15 residues long.

The V and J genes are TRBV25-1 and TRBJ1-2; possible D gene TRBD1, 5 bases. This CDR3 contains 15 residues. Trimming removed 6 bases at V and 0 bases at J, with 14 bases between. The germline gives CDR1 MGHDK, CDR2 SYGVNS. In nucleotides, the CDR3 is TGTGCCAGCAGACTTGGAGGAGGGGCTAACTATGGCTACACCTTC. Translating it yields CASRLGGGANYGYTF.

This rearrangement joins TRBV24-1 to TRBJ2-3; 9 positions match TRBD1. The CDR3 length is 18 residues. The V and J ends lost 0 bases and 3 bases, in that order; junction bases with no gene match: 9. Germline CDR1 is KGHDR and CDR2 is SFDVKD. The CDR3 DNA reads as TGTGCCACCAGTGATTTGATGTTTGGGACAGGGAAGACAGATACGCAGTATTTT. Its protein product is CATSDLMFGTGKTDTQYF.

V is TRBV19 and J is TRBJ1-1, with D hard to call. V was shortened by 6 bases and J by 6 bases, with 20 bases between the two germline ends. CDR3 length: 15 amino acids. Germline assignment: CDR1 LNHDA and CDR2 SQIVND (reference sequence). CDR3 in DNA: TGTGCCAGTAGCCCTTCTCGAGGCTCTTCCTCTGAAGCTTTCTTT. It translates to CASSPSRGSSSEAFF.

The chain has TRBV29-1 and TRBJ1-1; D is unresolved. The germline V gene encodes CDR1 SQVTM and CDR2 ANQGSEA. Trimming cost V 5 bases and J 6 bases, with 10 bases left between them. The CDR3 is 11 amino acids. CDR3 nucleotide sequence: TGCAGCGTTCAGCGATCCGCTGAAGCTTTCTTT. This sequence encodes CSVQRSAEAFF.